At least ten counts were recorded for the clone carrying this T cell receptor beta chain. The sample originates from a study of T cells in Graves' hyperthyroidism and ophthalmopathy. TCR beta CDR3 sequences were amplified from RNA transcripts. The HTBI set primed first-round TCR CDR3 RT-PCR. One entry per CDR3 protein results from TCRdb running MiXCR on the multiplex PCR reads. The repertoire consists of hundreds of thousands of distinct CDR3 sequences, with 15% to 20% occurring once and the leading ten covering roughly 17%. Patients aged 18 to 65 with hyperthyroidism were newly diagnosed, with duration under 2 months. In germline, CDR1 is DFQATT, CDR2 SNEGSKA (reference sequence). The CDR3 spans 14 residues. Trimming left V 6 bases short and J 4 bases short, with 18 bases between.

Sample: blood. The source of this sequence is a woman aged 45-65 years with Graves' hyperthyroidism that later progressed to Graves' ophthalmopathy. V and J are TRBV20-1 and TRBJ1-1; the D is unclear. In DNA form, the CDR3 reads TGCAGTGCCTTTGGACCGTTGATGGGCACTGAAGCTTTCTTT. Protein: CSAFGPLMGTEAFF.